Each of the 24 T cell receptor beta chains below was sequenced from the same sample in a study of human T cells and chemical hapten exposure. Time point here: patch test 2, 6 weeks after DPC sensitization. Sample treatment: therapeutic diphenylcyclopropenone sensitization with weekly scalp DPC. Using its own MiXCR run on the RACE reads, TCRdb lists one record per CDR3 protein. Of approximately 120,000 distinct CDR3 sequences listed, more than 7% are singletons. The sequencing here drew on whole blood, taken in connection with sensitization to the hapten diphenylcyclopropenone (DPC). The receptors were sampled from a woman in her 40s with alopecia areata. Some clones in this sample may be carry-over from other donors' samples.

This clonotype has just a few counts. V usage is TRBV11-2 and J usage is TRBJ2-1; 13 bases fit TRBD2. Germline V gives CDR1 SGHAT, CDR2 FQNNGV. This CDR3 spans 15 amino acids. The V segment lost 4 bases and the J segment 10 bases; nucleotides outside the gene matches: 7. The CDR3 protein is CASSYTSGGAREQFF. CDR3 DNA sequence: TGTGCCAGCAGCTACACTAGCGGGGGGGCCAGAGAGCAGTTCTTC.

CDR3 amino acids: CASSLDGAGTDTQYF. In nucleotides, the CDR3 is TGTGCCAGCAGCTTAGATGGGGCGGGCACAGATACGCAGTATTTT. V gene TRBV7-2 combines with J gene TRBJ2-3; D may be TRBD1 (5 bases). V was pared by 1 base and J by 1 base, with 9 bases between. This CDR3 has 15 amino acids. Per the germline V gene, CDR1 is SGHTA and CDR2 is FQGNSA.

This clonotype has at least ten counts. This sequence joins TRBV28 and TRBJ2-6; the D is unclear. The CDR3 spans 16 residues. Germline V gene data show CDR1 as MDHEN and CDR2 as SYDVKM. V was pared by 0 bases and J by 0 bases, with 6 bases between. CDR3 protein: CASSLWPPSGANVLTF. CDR3 in DNA: TGTGCCAGCAGTTTATGGCCCCCCTCTGGGGCCAACGTCCTGACTTTC. The full variable domain, rest sourced from reference TRBV28 and TRBJ2-6, is DVKVTQSSRYLVKRTGEKVFLECVQDMDHENMFWYRQDPGLGLRLIYFSYDVKMKEKGDIPEGYSVSREKKERFSLILESASTNQTSMYLCASSLWPPSGANVLTFGAGSRLTVL.

CDR3 DNA: TGTGCCAGCAGTTACTCGATAGGGGAGCAGTACTTC. Amino acids: CASSYSIGEQYF. The chain links TRBV6-5 to TRBJ2-7; D uncertain. V dropped 0 bases and J dropped 7 bases, with 7 bases sitting between them. CDR3 length: 12 amino acids. The germline V gene encodes CDR1 MNHEY and CDR2 SVGAGI.

The chain carries TRBV7-9 and TRBJ2-3; weak D call: TRBD2 (5 bases). Germline CDR1 SEHNR, CDR2 FQNEAQ (reference sequence). The CDR3 is 12 amino acids. V lost 8 bases and J 2 bases, leaving 8 bases between the germline ends. CDR3 loop: CASGENTDTQYF. The CDR3 DNA sequence: TGTGCCAGCGGGGAGAACACAGATACGCAGTATTTT.

There are many counts of this clonotype. V and J are TRBV7-2 and TRBJ2-1; D uncertain. Looked up from germline, CDR1 is SGHTA and CDR2 is FQGNSA. With 5 bases removed from V and 9 bases from J, the gap between germline ends came to 17 bases. CDR3 length: 14 residues. The CDR3 bases are TGTGCCAGCAGCCCCTCGGGCTTTCCTACTGAGCAGTTCTTC. Protein: CASSPSGFPTEQFF.

Ten or more counts support this clonotype. The CDR3 DNA reads TGCGCCAGCAGCTTGGGCTTATATAGCAATCAGCCCCAGCATTTT. Protein product: CASSLGLYSNQPQHF. The V and J genes are TRBV5-1 and TRBJ1-5; D call uncertain. The V and J ends lost 0 bases and 0 bases respectively, with 7 bases between them. The CDR3 has 15 residues. Germline CDR1 and CDR2: SGHRS and YFSETQ.

This clonotype was counted many times. V usage is TRBV6-1 and J usage is TRBJ1-2; 7 positions match TRBD1. Germline V gene lookup returns CDR1 MNHNS and CDR2 SASEGT. The length of the CDR3 is 15 residues. V was pared by 8 bases and J by 1 base, with 10 bases of the junction left unmatched. Here the CDR3 reads CASARGQIINYGYTF. CDR3 DNA sequence: TGTGCCAGCGCCAGGGGACAGATAATTAACTATGGCTACACCTTC.

The chain uses TRBV20-1 and TRBJ1-3, with D possibly being TRBD1 (6 bases). CDR1 and CDR2 from the germline V gene are DFQATT and SNEGSKA (reference sequence). Between the trimmed V and J ends, which lost 0 bases and 2 bases, there was a span of 17 bases. The CDR3 loop spans 17 amino acids. The CDR3 here is CSARDSQGRTPGNTIYF. The CDR3 DNA is TGCAGTGCTAGAGATTCACAGGGTCGGACGCCTGGAAACACCATATATTTT.

A remark on this clonotype: A much bigger clone sits one base away, suggesting this may be a read error. This chain's CDR3 is CATSLDWSSGNTIYF. Here the CDR3 DNA reads TGCGCCACCAGCTTGGATTGGAGCTCTGGAAACACCATATATTTT. The V call is TRBV5-1, the J call TRBJ1-3; the D is unclear. The CDR3 is 15 amino acids. Per the germline V gene, CDR1 is SGHRS and CDR2 is YFSETQ.

This clonotype was detected a few times. The J gene is TRBJ1-6, the V gene TRBV13; 10 positions agree with TRBD1. Losses at the gene ends were 0 bases for V and 9 bases for J; bases not matched to a gene: 2. CDR1 and CDR2 (germline): PRHDT, FYEKMQ (reference sequence). This CDR3 contains 15 residues. The CDR3 DNA sequence: TGTGCCAGCAGCTTAGGGGACAGGGGGAGTTCACCCCTCCACTTT. Translated: CASSLGDRGSSPLHF. The full variable domain, in which reference TRBV13 and TRBJ1-6 provide the parts outside the CDR3, is AAGVIQSPRHLIKEKRETATLKCYPIPRHDTVYWYQQGPGQDPQFLISFYEKMQSDKGSIPDRFSAQQFSDYHSELNMSSLELGDSALYFCASSLGDRGSSPLHFGNGTRLTVT.

The chain couples TRBV11-2 to TRBJ2-7; no clear D gene. Germline CDR1 reads SGHAT; CDR2 reads FQNNGV. CDR3 length: 12 residues. V was cut by 5 bases and J by 6 bases, with 11 bases left in between. The CDR3 spells CASSPRPGEQYF. The CDR3 nucleotides read TGTGCCAGCAGCCCGAGACCAGGCGAGCAGTACTTC.

This clonotype was counted only a few times. The J gene is TRBJ2-5, the V gene TRBV20-1; D is unclear. V shed 2 bases and J shed 1 base, with 17 bases lying between them. Germline CDR1 DFQATT, CDR2 SNEGSKA (reference sequence). The CDR3 length is 16 residues. The CDR3 nucleotides are TGCAGTGCTAGACATTTCTCGACGGACCCCCAAGAGACCCAGTACTTC. Protein product: CSARHFSTDPQETQYF.

This clonotype has more than one count but fewer than ten. This rearrangement joins TRBV7-6 to TRBJ2-1; D unresolved. Trimming cost V 0 bases and J 10 bases, with 19 bases left between them. Per the germline V gene, CDR1 is SGHVS and CDR2 is FNYEAQ. CDR3 length equals 16 residues. CDR3 loop: CASSLALSPLTGEQFF. In DNA, the CDR3 is TGTGCCAGCAGCTTAGCGCTGTCTCCCCTTACTGGGGAGCAGTTCTTC.

The chain uses TRBV7-6 and TRBJ1-1; D not resolved. V was trimmed by 4 bases and J by 7 bases, leaving 16 bases between them. This CDR3 region has 14 residues. CDR1 and CDR2 from the germline V gene are SGHVS and FNYEAQ. CDR3 region: CASSSGDGKVEAFF. Written as DNA, the CDR3 is TGTGCCAGCAGCTCGGGAGACGGAAAGGTTGAAGCTTTCTTT. The whole variable domain, filled in from reference TRBV7-6 and TRBJ1-1, reads GAGVSQSPRYKVTKRGQDVALRCDPISGHVSLYWYRQALGQGPEFLTYFNYEAQQDKSGLPNDRFSAERPEGSISTLTIQRTEQRDSAMYRCASSSGDGKVEAFFGQGTRLTVV.

On this clonotype itself: One end of the junction does not line up with germline, which may come from a read error. This chain links TRBV11-2 with TRBJ1-1; D uncertain. This CDR3 spans 12 amino acids. Germline CDR1 SGHAT, CDR2 FQNNGV. Written as DNA, the CDR3 is TGTGCCAGCAGCCTGGGTGACATCGAAGCCTTCTTT. It is translated as CASSLGDIEAFF.

Note on this clonotype: This may stem from a read error, because a much larger clone lies one nucleotide away. The chain joins TRBV11-2 to TRBJ2-1; 9 bases fit TRBD1. The germline V gene encodes CDR1 SGHAT and CDR2 FQNNGV. This CDR3 has 16 residues. As DNA, the CDR3 is TGTGCCGGCAGCTTTAGCCAGGGACAGGGCACCAATGAGCAGTTCTTC. Its translation is CAGSFSQGQGTNEQFF. Complete variable domain (other parts from reference TRBV11-2 and TRBJ2-1): EAGVAQSPRYKIIEKRQSVAFWCNPISGHATLYWYQQILGQGPKLLIQFQNNGVVDDSQLPKDRFSAERLKGVDSTLKIQPAKLEDSAVYLCAGSFSQGQGTNEQFFGPGTRLTVL.

This sequence joins TRBV5-1 and TRBJ1-5, with D possibly TRBD1 on 6 matching bases. The CDR3 loop spans 15 amino acids. CDR1 and CDR2 from the germline V gene are SGHRS and YFSETQ. V was cut by 5 bases and J by 1 base, with 13 bases left in between. CDR3 residues: CASSYTGLSNQPQHF. The CDR3 nucleotides are TGCGCCAGCAGTTACACAGGGCTCAGCAATCAGCCCCAGCATTTT.

This clonotype occurred many times. V and J are TRBV20-1 and TRBJ2-1, with 8 positions matching TRBD2. The CDR3 has 16 residues. Trimming took 2 bases from V and 0 from J; bases not matched to a gene: 6. Germline CDR1 DFQATT, CDR2 SNEGSKA (reference sequence). In DNA form, the CDR3 reads TGCAGTGCTAGAAGCGGGGGAGCACGCTCCTACAATGAGCAGTTCTTC. Amino acids: CSARSGGARSYNEQFF.

The chain couples TRBV29-1 to TRBJ1-2, with D unresolved. The CDR3 is 12 amino acids. Germline CDR1 is SQVTM and CDR2 is ANQGSEA. Trimming removed 4 bases at V and 0 bases at J, with 6 bases between. The CDR3 nucleotides are TGCAGCGTTGGGGGATCTAACTATGGCTACACCTTC. Translation gives CSVGGSNYGYTF.

Only a few counts were recorded for this clonotype. Here the CDR3 reads CASSEAWTSGTGELFF. Written as DNA, the CDR3 is TGTGCCAGCAGTGAAGCTTGGACTAGCGGCACCGGGGAGCTGTTTTTT. This chain joins TRBV2 and TRBJ2-2; TRBD2 aligns across 10 bases. CDR1 and CDR2 from the germline V gene are SNHLY and FYNNEI. The CDR3 has 16 residues. Trimming took 0 bases from V and 4 from J; bases not matched to a gene: 2.

This clonotype was counted at least ten times. The chain recombines TRBV5-5 with TRBJ2-3, with TRBD2 as a possible D gene (5 bases). The CDR3 length is 18 residues. Germline assignment: CDR1 SGHKS and CDR2 YYEKEE (reference sequence). V shed 3 bases and J shed 1 base, with 21 bases lying between them. The DNA of the CDR3 is TGTGCCAGCAGCTGCCCTCTCTTAGCGACCCGTTGCACAGATACGCAGTATTTT. Translation gives CASSCPLLATRCTDTQYF.

This clonotype was recorded a few times. This chain links TRBV7-2 with TRBJ2-5; 8 bases align to TRBD1. This CDR3 region has 15 residues. CDR1 is SGHTA, CDR2 FQGNSA, per germline. With 5 bases clipped from V and 4 bases from J, the junction kept 9 bases outside the gene matches. The CDR3: CASSDTAGQGETQYF. The CDR3, as DNA: TGTGCCAGCAGCGACACAGCCGGACAGGGAGAGACCCAGTACTTC.

This clonotype has at least ten counts. The rearrangement links TRBV5-1 to TRBJ2-3; 9 nucleotides line up with TRBD1. V shed 2 bases and J 4 bases; nucleotides not matched to a gene: 8. Germline CDR1 reads SGHRS; CDR2 reads YFSETQ. The CDR3 sequence is 16 residues long. The CDR3 coding sequence is TGCGCCAGCAGCTTACTGGGGACAGGGTCGGCAGATACGCAGTATTTT. This gives the protein CASSLLGTGSADTQYF.